This TCR beta chain was retrieved from a study of blood T cell repertoires in COVID-19. Study at large: The analysed material was cDNA or gDNA that came from T cells, B-cell-depleted T cells, or PBMCs.

Only in-frame clones appear in the TCRdb table, and some are missing; sequencing was by immunoSEQ multiplex PCR. The table lists about 250,000 clones, 86% of them singletons, with about 1.7% in the top ten. CDR3 length: 12 amino acids. V was clipped by 6 bases and J by 1 base, with 7 bases between them. Per the germline V gene, CDR1 is SNHLY and CDR2 is FYNNEI. The chain has TRBV2 and TRBJ2-7; no definite D call. Sequencing was performed on peripheral blood. This receptor was taken from a woman aged 55-69 years who had recovered from COVID-19. The CDR3 bases are TGTGCCAGCAGCCCCCCTTCCTACGAGCAGTACTTC. Translation: CASSPPSYEQYF.